This TCR beta chain was identified in a study of CD8+ T cells in alopecia areata. Study at large: People stayed on tofacitinib for 6 to 18 months, then stopped the drug for 6 months.

cDNA reverse transcribed from extracted RNA served as the sequencing template. Generated by immunoSEQ multiplex PCR, the TCRdb table keeps only in-frame clones and is missing some. The table records approximately 61,000 clones, 96% of them present only once. With regard to this clone: Antigen: not known.

Trimming shortened V by 10 bases and J by 1 base, and 18 bases separated the two germline ends. The CDR3 has 15 amino acids. Germline V gene sequence: CDR1 MNHEY, CDR2 SVGAGI. Study-wide findings and caveats: Sequencing of scalp samples also includes resident alphabeta T cells from normal skin.

The sequence was collected from a human donor with alopecia areata. The material sequenced was CD8+ T cells sorted from blood, taken at week 0. The chain couples TRBV6-5 to TRBJ2-3; D ambiguous. The CDR3, as DNA: TGTGCCACCTCCCGAGTAGCTTGGGGCACAGATACGCAGTATTTT. It yields the protein CATSRVAWGTDTQYF.